The next 6 T cell receptor beta chains were all read from a single sample in a study of a mutant IDH1 vaccine in newly diagnosed glioma. No antigens are known for them. Time point: week 11, during vaccination. It was 300 ug of mutant IDH1 20-mer peptide that made up each vaccine dose, given with topical imiquimod. Data came from immunoSEQ multiplex PCR; TCRdb stores just in-frame clones and leaves some out. The sample carries some 130,000 clones, around 80% recorded once. The specimen comprised PBMCs, sampled from a glioma patient whose treatment included an IDH1 peptide vaccine. The receptors derive from a man aged 40-50 years with glioma.

This chain connects TRBV5-1 to TRBJ2-1, with 7 bases aligning to TRBD2. Trimming took 0 bases from V and 5 from J; bases not matched to a gene: 2. The V gene's germline CDR1 is SGHRS and CDR2 YFSETQ. CDR3 length: 14 residues. The CDR3 nucleotides read TGCGCCAGCAGCTTGGGACTAGCCCACAATGAGCAGTTCTTC. Its protein is CASSLGLAHNEQFF.

V usage is TRBV18 and J usage is TRBJ2-2; TRBD2 aligns across 10 bases. The CDR3 is 15 amino acids. CDR1 is KGHSH and CDR2 is LQKENI in the germline V gene. Losses at the gene ends were 5 bases for V and 1 base for J; bases not matched to a gene: 1. CDR3 bases: TGTGCCAGCTCAGGACTAGCGGAGAACACCGGGGAGCTGTTTTTT. This gives the protein CASSGLAENTGELFF.

This chain links TRBV6-6 with TRBJ1-6; D is possibly TRBD1 (6 bases). CDR1 is MNHNY, CDR2 SVGAGI, per germline (reference sequence). V lost 0 bases to trimming and J lost 8 bases, with 14 bases between them. The CDR3 extends over 16 amino acids. The CDR3 sequence is CASSYSTGNGHSPLHF. In DNA, the CDR3 is TGTGCCAGCAGTTACTCGACAGGCAATGGGCATTCACCCCTCCACTTT.

This chain joins TRBV5-1 and TRBJ2-1; D perhaps matches TRBD1 (5 bases). Germline V lookup: CDR1 SGHRS, CDR2 YFSETQ. This CDR3 spans 14 amino acids. V was cut by 4 bases and J by 6 bases, with 14 bases left in between. CDR3 loop: CASSARGPVNEQFF. For the CDR3, the DNA is TGCGCCAGCAGCGCTAGGGGCCCCGTCAATGAGCAGTTCTTC. Supplemented by reference TRBV5-1 and TRBJ2-1, the full variable domain reads KAGVTQTPRYLIKTRGQQVTLSCSPISGHRSVSWYQQTPGQGLQFLFEYFSETQRNKGNFPGRFSGRQFSNSRSEMNVSTLELGDSALYLCASSARGPVNEQFFGPGTRLTVL.

This sequence joins TRBV7-8 and TRBJ1-1, with no clear D. Germline lookup yields CDR1 SGHVS and CDR2 FQNEAQ. V gave up 0 bases and J gave up 4 bases, with 21 bases separating them. The CDR3 is 18 residues long. This CDR3 is CASSLAPLLVVDRTEAFF. In DNA form, the CDR3 reads TGTGCCAGCAGCTTAGCCCCCTTACTGGTAGTAGACCGCACTGAAGCTTTCTTT.

The chain's CDR3 is CATSRDLGSNYGYTF. The CDR3 DNA is TGTGCCACCAGCAGAGATCTGGGCAGTAACTATGGCTACACCTTC. This chain connects TRBV15 to TRBJ1-2; D is unresolved. This CDR3 has 15 residues. With 0 bases removed from V and 1 base from J, the gap between germline ends came to 9 bases. The V gene's germline CDR1 is LNHNV and CDR2 YYDKDF (reference sequence).